Listed below are T cell receptor beta chains from one sample, sequenced in a study of blood T cell repertoires in COVID-19. The method was immunoSEQ multiplex PCR; TCRdb's version includes in-frame clones alone and lacks a portion of them. Among about 310,000 clones listed, over 75% were seen once. Sequencing input: peripheral blood. Receptor source: a woman aged 45-65 years who had recovered from COVID-19. Each CDR3 is given with its conserved first and last residue. A D gene is named only where the DNA matches it firmly. Where a row states a size, it is once, few, many or the class of an expanded clone; other rows omit it.

clone size,J gene,D gene,V gene,CDR3 protein,CDR3 DNA
-,TRBJ2-6,-,TRBV10-3,CAISEGAYHSGANVLTF,TGTGCCATCAGTGAAGGGGCCTATCACTCTGGGGCCAACGTCCTGACTTTC
-,TRBJ2-4,-,TRBV5-6,CASSFLGGIQYF,TGTGCCAGCAGCTTTTTGGGGGGCATTCAGTACTTC
-,TRBJ2-3,TRBD2,TRBV5-4,CASSLFSGGASDTQYF,TGTGCCAGCAGCTTATTCAGCGGGGGGGCCTCAGATACGCAGTATTTT
once,TRBJ2-5,TRBD2,TRBV7-2,CASSLDPQLALSQETQYF,TGTGCCAGCAGCTTAGACCCCCAACTAGCGCTAAGCCAAGAGACCCAGTACTTC
-,TRBJ2-2,-,TRBV4-3,CASRVTGTTGELFF,TGCGCCAGCAGGGTTACAGGGACCACCGGGGAGCTGTTTTTT
-,TRBJ2-7,-,TRBV3-1/TRBV3-2,CASSQAAGLYF,TGTGCCAGCAGCCAAGCAGCAGGGTTGTACTTC
-,TRBJ2-2,-,TRBV27,CASSGNSQGVGELFF,TGTGCCAGCAGCGGAAACTCGCAGGGTGTCGGGGAGCTGTTTTTT
-,TRBJ2-3,-,TRBV19,CASTPGGTDTQYF,TGTGCCAGTACCCCCGGGGGCACAGATACGCAGTATTTT
-,TRBJ2-1,TRBD2,TRBV27,CASSPIGWASGGRRPYNEQFF,TGTGCCAGCAGTCCAATCGGATGGGCTAGCGGGGGGAGACGTCCCTACAATGAGCAGTTCTTC
-,TRBJ1-1,-,TRBV3-1/TRBV3-2,CASRGPGINTEAFF,TGTGCCAGCAGGGGGCCGGGCATAAACACTGAAGCTTTCTTT
-,TRBJ1-2,-,TRBV20-1,CSAPGSYGYTF,TGCAGTGCCCCGGGATCCTATGGCTACACCTTC
-,TRBJ2-7,TRBD2,TRBV5-4,CASSLAKRGIYEQYF,TGTGCCAGCAGCTTGGCCAAGCGGGGCATCTACGAGCAGTACTTC
-,TRBJ1-1,-,TRBV29-1,CSATDGDTEAFF,TGCAGCGCTACGGACGGGGACACTGAAGCTTTCTTT